Below, one TCR beta chain is given with its context. This clone was observed a single time. The antigen it recognizes is unknown. One base away there is no much larger clone; base qualities are not given. Using the deep immunoSEQ assay, multiplex PCR amplified TCR CDR3 regions from genomic DNA. Extracted genomic DNA from each cell subset was distributed evenly across all wells of several immunoSEQ 96-well plates, and each plate was treated as a replicate. For sorted subsets, approximately 200 ng of genomic DNA, equivalent to some 33,000 T cell genomes, went into each replicate PCR. Purified libraries were quantified with a Qubit 3.0 fluorometer, sized on a Bioanalyzer 2100, and re-quantified with the KAPA Library Quantification kit. Every immunoSEQ 96-well plate was sequenced on a dedicated single-read 150-cycle Illumina NextSeq 550 flow cell. The study's processing was this. Because the immunoSEQ output included only junctional sequences and no quality scores, the filtering could not be the same as the filtering used for full-length reads. To assign V/J genes and CDR3, sequences were annotated using PyIR, a Python wrapper for IgBLAST v1.9, with IMGT germline references. Reads with weak V/J assignments (E-value above 1e-6), missing CDR3, stop codons, out-of-frame junctions, or ambiguous translated residues were removed. V3J clonotypes were defined by identical inferred V gene, J gene, and CDR3 amino acid sequence. Percentage overlap between repertoires was computed as shared unique clonotypes divided by the size of the smaller repertoire. Three approaches were used to assess repertoire richness: RTK rarefaction, the Chao1 estimator, and Recon v2.1 estimates of unobserved clonotypes. For all TCRbeta clonotypes obtained by the gDNA method from a handful of donors, generation probabilities were computed with OLGA. TCRdb holds this immuneACCESS table with in-frame rearrangements only. Some clones are missing; in checked studies, unresolved V genes explain under half, and the rest has no known cause. V, J and clone size are those of that table, while D and trimming were read from the DNA. The sample table shows more than 2 million clones, and about 95% are seen once. The ten top clones hold roughly 1% of the sample.

This sample was taken from a study of shared clonotypes between healthy human individuals (dated by TCRdb to the early 2020s). Regarding the complete study: Three men and a couple of women, aged 18 to 49 years, made up the cohort. Per donor, three plates each were used for CD4 naive and CD4 memory, two for CD8 naive, and one for CD8 memory. To estimate repertoire size and how much clonotype sharing occurs between individuals, the study deeply sequenced the blood TCR repertoires of several healthy adults. Different laboratories and diverse techniques were used to prepare libraries and sequence TCR repertoires, to increase sequencing depth and limit assay-specific biases. Each donor's leukapheresis produced roughly between about 0.9 and 9.5 billion PBMCs.

Including cysteine and phenylalanine, the CDR3 has 12 amino acids. Kept here is only the CDR3 DNA, which spans 36 bases and is read in frame from base 1. The germline ends are 11 bases apart after V is trimmed by 1 base and J by 13 bases. Looking up the germline V gene yields CDR1 SGHVT and CDR2 SQSDAQ. CD8 naive samples were CD45RO-negative cells positively selected for CCR7, giving a CD45RA+CCR7+ population that excluded TemRA cells. Donors were healthy HIV-negative adults with no recently reported acute infections or vaccinations. Only Caucasian adults living in Nashville, Tennessee, USA were represented among the donors. Blood was collected by leukapheresis, and PBMCs were isolated by Ficoll-Histopaque density gradient centrifugation and then cryopreserved in liquid nitrogen vapor phase. Analytical flow cytometry was used to check the purity and quantity of each magnetically sorted T cell population. Genomic DNA was isolated from every sorted fraction and measured by UV absorbance on a Nanodrop 2000c.

Overall study results and their limits: Rarefaction of sorted-subset datasets indicated incomplete sequencing despite the large sequencing depth. Approximately 4.8% of naive CD4, more than 3% of naive CD8, approximately 2.2% of memory CD4, and roughly 0.4% of memory CD8 clonotypes were shared across several donors. Sampling was restricted to blood, and TCR repertoires in tissues likely differ from the TCR repertoires found in blood. Naive subsets generally had larger estimated clonotype richness than memory subsets. The genetic and exposure-history diversity represented was limited by the small number of donors. Pairwise subsampling indicated that sequencing depth was expected to affect the degree of clonotype sharing among donors. Compared with non-shared clonotypes, clonotypes shared by all four sorted-subset donors had higher generation probabilities.

The rearranged chain carries TRBV7-4 and TRBJ2-1; too little of a D gene remains to name it. The sequencing sample was made of naive CD8+ T cells sorted from blood. The cell subset or site label corresponds to: CD45RA+CCR7+. The sequence was collected from a man aged 18 to 29 in good health. The nucleotide sequence reads as follows: TGTGCCAGCAGCTTAGAAGGGATGAACCAGTTCTTC. Its protein is CASSLEGMNQFF.